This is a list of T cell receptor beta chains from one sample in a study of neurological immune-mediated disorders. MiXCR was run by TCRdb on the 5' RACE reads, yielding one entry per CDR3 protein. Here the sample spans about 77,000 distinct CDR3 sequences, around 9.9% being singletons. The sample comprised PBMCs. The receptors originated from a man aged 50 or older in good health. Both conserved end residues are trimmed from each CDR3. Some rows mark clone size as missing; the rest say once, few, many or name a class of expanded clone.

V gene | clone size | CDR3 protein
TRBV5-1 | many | ASNDPGADTQY
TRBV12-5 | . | ASGGPSRDLNYGYT
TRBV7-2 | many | ASSSVTLGDRQYNEQF
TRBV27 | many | ASSLALMGKRNTIY
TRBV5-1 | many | ASSLQSTNEKLF
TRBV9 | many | ASSGLSPGNTIY
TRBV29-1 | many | SVDLRPGDTEAF
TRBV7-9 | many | ASSLGSKTGPRNEKLF
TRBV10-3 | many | AISLQGDYGYT
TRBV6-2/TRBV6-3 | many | ASRDPSGNYNEQF
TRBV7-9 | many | ASRGTGNTIY
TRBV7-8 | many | ASSASGQSTDTQY
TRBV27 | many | ASTQRGGNIQY
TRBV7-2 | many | ASSPRGGVNTEAF
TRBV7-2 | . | ASSFMGGLADTQY
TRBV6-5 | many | ASSPLVRGRDTQY
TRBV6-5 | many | ASSSTGRGHEKLF
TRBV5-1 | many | ASSLVGGPDTDTQY
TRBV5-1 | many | ASSQAPMGEQF
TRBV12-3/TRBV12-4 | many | ASQGRHYNEQF
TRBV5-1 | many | ASSAWDRGGETQY
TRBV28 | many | ASSTGVPDTQY
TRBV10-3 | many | AIRSNEKLF
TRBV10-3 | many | AISDTGSYGYT
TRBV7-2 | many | ASSSLQVPYNEQF
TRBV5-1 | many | ASSWGGAGNTEAF
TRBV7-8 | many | ASSPGQVEDTQY
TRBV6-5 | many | ASSYSGLTDTQY
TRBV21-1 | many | ASSDNRGNTIY
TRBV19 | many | ASSSQDFQETQY
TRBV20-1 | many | SATGPGKVGANVLT
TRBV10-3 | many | ATFGQKNTEAF
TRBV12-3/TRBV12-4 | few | ASSSGQLGQPQH
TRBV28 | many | ASSPNAVYEQY
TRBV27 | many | ASRTRQATNEKLF
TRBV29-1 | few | SVRTGGAGGYT
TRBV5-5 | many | ASSLRGHTEAF
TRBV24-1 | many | ATSMGGADTGELF
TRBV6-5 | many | ASSSPGQGDYEQY
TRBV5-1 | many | ASSLTHITIDEQY
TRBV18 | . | ASSGDGLGNQPQH
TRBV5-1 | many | ASSHDRGGYT
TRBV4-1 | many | ASSLGESYEQY
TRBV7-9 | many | ASSSLNYEQY
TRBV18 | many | ASSQKMGQGPLYEQY
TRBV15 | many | ATSREGGRGLNEQF
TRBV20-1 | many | SARPGQGYSNQPQH
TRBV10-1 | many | ASAGTAYSNQPQH
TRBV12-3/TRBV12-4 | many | ASEGLSYEQY
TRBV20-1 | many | SARPGLAGVNEQF
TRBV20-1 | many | SASPERGVSYEQY